The 13 T cell receptor beta chains below were found in one sample sequenced in a study of T cell responses to AZD1222 COVID-19 vaccine. The assay was immunoSEQ multiplex PCR, and TCRdb's table has in-frame clones only and misses some. The sample lists roughly 190,000 clones, approximately 92% occurring once. The input for sequencing was peripheral blood, taken on day 0 of AZD1222 vaccination. These TCRs come from an adult in good health.

The CDR3 DNA reads TGTGCCAGCAGCCAAGGGGGGGGCAGGGGAAACACCATATATTTT. Its translation: CASSQGGGRGNTIYF. V is TRBV3-1 (or the pseudogene TRBV3-2) and J is TRBJ1-3; D perhaps matches TRBD1 (6 bases). This CDR3 spans 15 amino acids. CDR1 and CDR2 from the germline V gene are LGHDT and YNNKEL (reference sequence). The V end was cut by 1 base, the J end by 4 bases, with 11 bases between.

The chain employs TRBV2 and TRBJ2-7, with D possibly being TRBD2 (6 bases). The length of the CDR3 is 13 residues. Per germline, CDR1 SNHLY and CDR2 FYNNEI. V was pared by 5 bases and J by 2 bases, with 10 bases between. CDR3 in amino acids: CASSLGSPYEQYF. As DNA, the CDR3 is TGTGCCAGCAGTCTCGGGAGTCCCTACGAGCAGTACTTC.

The V call is TRBV28, the J call TRBJ2-3, with a possible D match to TRBD1 (6 bases). Germline CDR1 is MDHEN and CDR2 is SYDVKM. V was clipped by 5 bases and J by 4 bases, with 10 bases between them. The CDR3 totals 13 residues. The CDR3 loop reads CASSLGAPDTQYF. CDR3 nucleotide sequence: TGTGCCAGCAGTCTGGGGGCCCCAGATACGCAGTATTTT.

The gene calls are TRBV29-1 and TRBJ1-2; TRBD1 is a possible D gene (6 bases). V was clipped by 5 bases and J by 3 bases, with 19 bases between them. Germline assignment: CDR1 SQVTM and CDR2 ANQGSEA. CDR3 size: 15 residues. In DNA, the CDR3 is TGCAGCGTTCCAGGGGAAGGGGGATTGGACTATGGCTACACCTTC. This sequence encodes CSVPGEGGLDYGYTF.

This clone was recorded only once. The chain uses TRBV3-1 (or the pseudogene TRBV3-2) and TRBJ2-7, with TRBD1 matching over 9 bases. The CDR3 sequence is 12 residues long. Germline-derived CDR1 and CDR2 are LGHDT and YNNKEL (reference sequence). V gave up 7 bases and J gave up 6 bases; unmatched junction bases: 4. The CDR3: CASTDRGVEQYF. In DNA, the CDR3 is TGTGCCAGCACCGACAGGGGGGTCGAGCAGTACTTC.

V gene TRBV6-2 or TRBV6-3 combines with J gene TRBJ2-1; a possible D gene is TRBD2 (7 bases). Germline-derived CDR1 and CDR2 are MNHEY and SVGEGT. With 4 bases removed from V and 8 bases from J, the gap between germline ends came to 18 bases. This CDR3 has 15 amino acids. The CDR3 sequence is CASSSPSRGRDEQFF. The CDR3 region has the DNA TGTGCCAGCAGTTCGCCCTCTAGGGGGAGGGATGAGCAGTTCTTC.

This chain connects TRBV11-3 to TRBJ2-4, with D perhaps matching TRBD2 (6 bases). Trimming stripped 4 bases from V and 0 bases from J, with 7 bases between. From germline, CDR1 is SGHNT and CDR2 YENEEA. This CDR3 comprises 14 residues. CDR3 amino acids: CASSSGLAKNIQYF. Written as DNA, the CDR3 is TGTGCCAGCAGCTCGGGACTAGCCAAAAACATTCAGTACTTC.

This clone appeared a single time. The V and J genes are TRBV14 and TRBJ1-2; tentatively, D is TRBD1 (5 bases). V lost 4 bases and J 5 bases, leaving 11 bases between the germline ends. Germline lookup yields CDR1 SGHDN and CDR2 FVKESK. The CDR3 contains 13 residues. CDR3 DNA sequence: TGTGCCAGCAGCCTAGGAGGGGAGTATGGCTACACCTTC. Translated: CASSLGGEYGYTF.

The rearrangement joins TRBV18 to TRBJ2-5; 13 bases fit TRBD2. The CDR3 consists of 17 residues. J gave up 4 bases and V 1 base, and 6 bases lay outside the gene matches. CDR1 KGHSH and CDR2 LQKENI come from the germline V gene. CDR3 sequence reads: CASSPRTSGGAGETQYF. CDR3 bases: TGTGCCAGCTCACCACGAACTAGCGGGGGGGCCGGAGAGACCCAGTACTTC.

This rearrangement joins TRBV12-3 or TRBV12-4 to TRBJ1-5; no clear D. The V gene lost 5 bases and the J gene lost 2 bases, with 7 bases spanning the gap. This CDR3 is 13 amino acids long. This CDR3 reads CASSAGGNQPQHF. CDR3 nucleotides: TGTGCCAGCAGTGCAGGCGGCAATCAGCCCCAGCATTTT.

V gene TRBV5-4 combines with J gene TRBJ1-1, with D perhaps matching TRBD1 (5 bases). V shed 0 bases and J shed 0 bases, with 9 bases lying between them. This CDR3 is built from 15 residues. Germline CDR1 SGHNT, CDR2 YYREEE (reference sequence). The CDR3 region has the DNA TGTGCCAGCAGCTTGGAAGGGGCAGTGAACACTGAAGCTTTCTTT. This gives the protein CASSLEGAVNTEAFF.

The J gene is TRBJ2-2, the V gene TRBV6-1; D remains ambiguous. Trimming took 3 bases from V and 6 from J, leaving 2 bases between them. The CDR3 consists of 11 residues. In germline, CDR1 is MNHNS, CDR2 SASEGT. The CDR3 protein is CASSDAGELFF. The CDR3 DNA follows: TGTGCCAGCAGTGATGCCGGGGAGCTGTTTTTT.

This chain joins TRBV7-3 and TRBJ1-1; D uncertain. This CDR3 spans 13 amino acids. V gave up 2 bases and J gave up 3 bases, with 7 bases separating them. Germline assignment: CDR1 SGHTA and CDR2 FQGTGA. The CDR3 is CASSLFGYTEAFF. CDR3 nucleotide sequence: TGTGCCAGCAGCTTATTTGGATACACTGAAGCTTTCTTT.